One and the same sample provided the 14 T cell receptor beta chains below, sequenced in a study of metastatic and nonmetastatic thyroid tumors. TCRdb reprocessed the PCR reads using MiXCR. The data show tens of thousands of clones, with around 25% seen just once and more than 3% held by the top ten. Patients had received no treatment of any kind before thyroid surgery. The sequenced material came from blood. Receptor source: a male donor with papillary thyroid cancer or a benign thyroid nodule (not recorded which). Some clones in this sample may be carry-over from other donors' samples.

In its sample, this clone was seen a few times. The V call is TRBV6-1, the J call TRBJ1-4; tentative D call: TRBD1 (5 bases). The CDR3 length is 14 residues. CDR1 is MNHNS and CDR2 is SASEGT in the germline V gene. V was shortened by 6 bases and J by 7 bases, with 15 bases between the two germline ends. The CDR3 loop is CASRGGEYSEKLFF. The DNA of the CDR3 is TGTGCCAGCAGGGGGGGGGAGTATAGTGAAAAACTGTTTTTT.

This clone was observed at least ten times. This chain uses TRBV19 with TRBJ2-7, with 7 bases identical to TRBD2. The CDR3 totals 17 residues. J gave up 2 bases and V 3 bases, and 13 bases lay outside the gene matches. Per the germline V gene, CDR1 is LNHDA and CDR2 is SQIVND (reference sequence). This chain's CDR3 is CASSIGGGGGWTYEQYF. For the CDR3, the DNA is TGTGCCAGTAGTATTGGTGGGGGGGGTGGTTGGACCTACGAGCAGTACTTC.

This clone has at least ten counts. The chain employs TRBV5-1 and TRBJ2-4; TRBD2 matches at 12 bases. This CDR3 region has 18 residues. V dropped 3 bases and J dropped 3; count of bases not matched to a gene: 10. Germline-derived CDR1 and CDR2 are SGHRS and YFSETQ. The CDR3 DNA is TGCGCCAGCAGCTCCCTATGGACTAGCGGGATAAGCAAAAACATTCAGTACTTC. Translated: CASSSLWTSGISKNIQYF. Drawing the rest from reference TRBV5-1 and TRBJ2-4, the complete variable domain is KAGVTQTPRYLIKTRGQQVTLSCSPISGHRSVSWYQQTPGQGLQFLFEYFSETQRNKGNFPGRFSGRQFSNSRSEMNVSTLELGDSALYLCASSSLWTSGISKNIQYFGAGTRLSVL.

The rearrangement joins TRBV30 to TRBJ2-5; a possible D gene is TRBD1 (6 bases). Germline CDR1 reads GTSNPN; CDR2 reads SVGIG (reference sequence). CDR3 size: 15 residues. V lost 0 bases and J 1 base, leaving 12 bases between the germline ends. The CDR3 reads CAWSVIRGFQETQYF. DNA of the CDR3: TGTGCCTGGAGTGTGATTAGGGGGTTCCAAGAGACCCAGTACTTC.

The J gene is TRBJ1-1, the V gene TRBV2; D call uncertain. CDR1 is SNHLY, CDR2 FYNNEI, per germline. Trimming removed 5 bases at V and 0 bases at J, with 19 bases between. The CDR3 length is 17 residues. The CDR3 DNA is TGTGCCAGCAGTTTGAGATGTCTCGTACCTTTGAACACTGAAGCTTTCTTT. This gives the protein CASSLRCLVPLNTEAFF.

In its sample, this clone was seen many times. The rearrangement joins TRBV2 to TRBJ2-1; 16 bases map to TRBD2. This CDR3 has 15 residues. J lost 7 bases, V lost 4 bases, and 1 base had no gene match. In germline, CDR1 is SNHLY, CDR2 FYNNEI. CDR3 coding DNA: TGTGCCAGCAGTGGGGGACTAGCGGGAGGGAATGAGCAGTTCTTC. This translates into CASSGGLAGGNEQFF. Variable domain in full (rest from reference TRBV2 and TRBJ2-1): EPEVTQTPSHQVTQMGQEVILRCVPISNHLYFYWYRQILGQKVEFLVSFYNNEISEKSEIFDDQFSVERPDGSNFTLKIRSTKLEDSAMYFCASSGGLAGGNEQFFGPGTRLTVL.

The CDR3 DNA follows: TGTGCCAGCACCATCGACCTCCCTACCTACGAGCAGTACTTC. This codes for CASTIDLPTYEQYF. The chain has TRBV12-3 or TRBV12-4 and TRBJ2-7; D remains ambiguous. This CDR3 has 14 residues. V shed 7 bases and J shed 2 bases, with 15 bases lying between them.

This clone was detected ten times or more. The CDR3 DNA sequence: TGCGCCAGCAGCTGGGGGACAGTTACAGATACGCAGTATTTT. Protein sequence: CASSWGTVTDTQYF. V usage is TRBV5-1 and J usage is TRBJ2-3; TRBD1 matches at 7 bases. CDR3 length: 14 amino acids. With V trimmed by 3 bases and J by 3 bases, 4 bases remained unmatched. Germline V gene sequence: CDR1 SGHRS, CDR2 YFSETQ.

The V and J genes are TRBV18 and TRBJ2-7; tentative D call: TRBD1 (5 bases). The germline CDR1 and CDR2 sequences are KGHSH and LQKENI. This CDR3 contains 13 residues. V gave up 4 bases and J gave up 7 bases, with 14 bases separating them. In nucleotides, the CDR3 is TGTGCCAGCTCACAAGTGGACACGAGTGAGCAGTACTTC. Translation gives CASSQVDTSEQYF. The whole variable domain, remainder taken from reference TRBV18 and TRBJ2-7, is NAGVMQNPRHLVRRRGQEARLRCSPMKGHSHVYWYRQLPEEGLKFMVYLQKENIIDESGMPKERFSAEFPKEGPSILRIQQVVRGDSAAYFCASSQVDTSEQYFGPGTRLTVT.

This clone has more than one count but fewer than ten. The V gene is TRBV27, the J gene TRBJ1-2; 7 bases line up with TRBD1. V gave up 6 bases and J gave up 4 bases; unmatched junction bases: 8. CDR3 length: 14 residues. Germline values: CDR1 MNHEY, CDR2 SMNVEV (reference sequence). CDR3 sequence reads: CASSRTGVAYGYTF. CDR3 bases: TGTGCCAGCAGCCGAACAGGGGTAGCCTATGGCTACACCTTC.

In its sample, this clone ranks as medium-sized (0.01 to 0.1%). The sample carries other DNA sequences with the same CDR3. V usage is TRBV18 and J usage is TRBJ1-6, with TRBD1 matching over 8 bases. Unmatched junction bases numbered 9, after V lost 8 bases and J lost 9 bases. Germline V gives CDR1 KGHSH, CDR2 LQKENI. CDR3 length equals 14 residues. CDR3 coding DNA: TGTGCCAGCGCCGAGGGACAGGCAGGTTCACCCCTCCACTTT. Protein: CASAEGQAGSPLHF.

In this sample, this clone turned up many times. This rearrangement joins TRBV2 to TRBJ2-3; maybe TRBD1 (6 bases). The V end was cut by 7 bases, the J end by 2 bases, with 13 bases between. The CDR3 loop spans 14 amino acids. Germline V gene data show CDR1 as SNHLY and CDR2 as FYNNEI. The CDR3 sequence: CASNWGTTTDTQYF. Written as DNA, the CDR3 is TGTGCCAGCAATTGGGGGACAACCACAGATACGCAGTATTTT.

CDR3 coding DNA: TGTGCCGGCACTCCTACAGGGGGCCATCAGCCCCAGCATTTT. Its translation: CAGTPTGGHQPQHF. This rearrangement joins TRBV6-1 to TRBJ1-5, with 9 bases aligning to TRBD1. The J segment lost 5 bases and the V segment lost 11 bases, leaving 10 bases of the junction unmatched. This CDR3 is 14 amino acids long. Germline CDR1 MNHNS, CDR2 SASEGT.

In nucleotides, the CDR3 is TGTGCCAGCAGTTTAGGACTTCAAGAGACCCAGTACTTC. Its translation: CASSLGLQETQYF. The V and J genes are TRBV12-3 or TRBV12-4 and TRBJ2-5; D gene uncertain. V was shortened by 1 base and J by 2 bases, with 5 bases between the two germline ends. This CDR3 is 13 amino acids long.